This T cell receptor (beta chain) was profiled in a study of T cells expressing NK-cell markers. Study details: Seven HCMV-seropositive donors and one seronegative donor made up the eight sequenced donors. Study-level results: The leading position in the CD3+CD56-NKG2C+ fraction of several donors also went to these clonotypes.

As for this clonotype: Its antigen is still unknown.

CDR3 size: 15 residues. Looked up from germline, CDR1 is SGHRS and CDR2 is YFSETQ. TCRdb derives one entry per CDR3 protein from the 5' RACE reads, leaving out DNA. In total, the table holds tens of thousands of distinct CDR3 sequences. The source of this sequence is a woman between 18 and 69 years old in good health. The chain links TRBV5-1 to TRBJ2-5; TCRdb's assignment of TRBD2 cannot be checked, as there is no DNA. Source material: blood T cells: a sorted CD56 or NKG2C T cell subset, CD4+ or CD8+ T cells, or bulk PBMC T cells (not recorded which). CDR3 in amino acids: CASSLGGRVRKTQYF.